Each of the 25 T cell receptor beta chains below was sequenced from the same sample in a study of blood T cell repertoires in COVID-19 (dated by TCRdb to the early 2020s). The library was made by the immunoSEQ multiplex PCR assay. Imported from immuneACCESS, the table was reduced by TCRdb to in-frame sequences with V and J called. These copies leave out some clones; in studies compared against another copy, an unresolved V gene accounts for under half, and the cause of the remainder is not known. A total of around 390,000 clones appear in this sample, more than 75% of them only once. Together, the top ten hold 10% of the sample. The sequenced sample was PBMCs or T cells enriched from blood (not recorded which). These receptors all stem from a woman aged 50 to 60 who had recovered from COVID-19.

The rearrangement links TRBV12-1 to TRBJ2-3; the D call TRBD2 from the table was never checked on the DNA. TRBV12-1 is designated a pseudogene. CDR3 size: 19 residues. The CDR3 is CASRRSQTEGGLFIDTQYF. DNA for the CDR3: TGTGCCAGCAGACGTAGTCAAACGGAGGGGGGGCTATTCATAGATACGCAGTATTTT.

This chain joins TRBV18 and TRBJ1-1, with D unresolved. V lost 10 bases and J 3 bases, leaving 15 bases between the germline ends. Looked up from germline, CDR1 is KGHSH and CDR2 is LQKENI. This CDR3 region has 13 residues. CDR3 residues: CANSRERDTEAFF. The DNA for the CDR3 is TGTGCCAATTCCCGGGAGAGGGACACTGAAGCTTTCTTT.

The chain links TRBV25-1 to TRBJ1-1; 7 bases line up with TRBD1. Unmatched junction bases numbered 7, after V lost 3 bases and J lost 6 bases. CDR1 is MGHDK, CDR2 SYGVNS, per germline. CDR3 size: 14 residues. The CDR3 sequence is CASSDSDRAAEAFF. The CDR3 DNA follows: TGTGCCAGCAGTGACTCCGACAGGGCGGCTGAAGCTTTCTTT. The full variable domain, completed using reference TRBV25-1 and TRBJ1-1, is EADIYQTPRYLVIGTGKKITLECSQTMGHDKMYWYQQDPGMELHLIHYSYGVNSTEKGDLSSESTVSRIRTEHFPLTLESARPSHTSQYLCASSDSDRAAEAFFGQGTRLTVV.

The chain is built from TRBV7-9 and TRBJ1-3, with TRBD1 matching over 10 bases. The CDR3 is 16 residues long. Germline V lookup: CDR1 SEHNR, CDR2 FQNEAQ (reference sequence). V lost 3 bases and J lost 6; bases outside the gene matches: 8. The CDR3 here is CASSFRTGGALNTIYF. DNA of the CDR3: TGTGCCAGCAGCTTCAGGACAGGGGGTGCCCTAAACACCATATATTTT.

CDR3 sequence reads: CASSIAIRNTEAFF. The DNA of the CDR3 is TGTGCCAGTAGTATAGCTATCCGTAACACTGAAGCTTTCTTT. The V gene is TRBV19, the J gene TRBJ1-1; D call uncertain. The germline V gene encodes CDR1 LNHDA and CDR2 SQIVND (reference sequence). V lost 1 base to trimming and J lost 2 bases, with 8 bases between them. The CDR3 runs to 14 residues.

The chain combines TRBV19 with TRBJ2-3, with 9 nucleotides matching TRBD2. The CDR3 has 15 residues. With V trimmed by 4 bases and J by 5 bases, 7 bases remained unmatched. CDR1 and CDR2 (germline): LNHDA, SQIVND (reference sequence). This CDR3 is CASSTGGGAVDTQYF. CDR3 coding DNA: TGTGCCAGTAGTACTGGCGGGGGGGCCGTAGATACGCAGTATTTT.

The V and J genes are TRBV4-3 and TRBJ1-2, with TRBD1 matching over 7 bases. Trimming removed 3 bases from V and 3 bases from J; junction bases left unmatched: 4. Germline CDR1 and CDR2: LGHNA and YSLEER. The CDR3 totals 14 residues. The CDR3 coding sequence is TGCGCCAGCAGCCAGGGGACAGCCGACTATGGCTACACCTTC. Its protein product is CASSQGTADYGYTF.

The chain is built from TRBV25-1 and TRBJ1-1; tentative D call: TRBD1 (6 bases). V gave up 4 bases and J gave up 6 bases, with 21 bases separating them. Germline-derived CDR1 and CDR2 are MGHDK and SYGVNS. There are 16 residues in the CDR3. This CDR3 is CASSALFPTGRAEAFF. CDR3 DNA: TGTGCCAGCAGTGCCCTTTTCCCTACAGGGAGGGCTGAAGCTTTCTTT.

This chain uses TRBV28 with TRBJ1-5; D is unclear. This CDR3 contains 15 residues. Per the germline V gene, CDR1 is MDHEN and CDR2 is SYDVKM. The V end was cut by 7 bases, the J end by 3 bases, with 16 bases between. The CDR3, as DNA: TGTGCCAGCACCCCCCGAGGCACGATCAATCAGCCCCAGCATTTT. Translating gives CASTPRGTINQPQHF.

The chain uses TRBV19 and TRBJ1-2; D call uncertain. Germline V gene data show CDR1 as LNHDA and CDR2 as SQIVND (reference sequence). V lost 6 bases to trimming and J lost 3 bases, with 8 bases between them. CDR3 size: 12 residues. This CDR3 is CASSTGDYGYTF. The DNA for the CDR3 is TGTGCCAGTAGCACGGGTGACTATGGCTACACCTTC. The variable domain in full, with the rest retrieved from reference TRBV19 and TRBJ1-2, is DGGITQSPKYLFRKEGQNVTLSCEQNLNHDAMYWYRQDPGQGLRLIYYSQIVNDFQKGDIAEGYSVSREKKESFPLTVTSAQKNPTAFYLCASSTGDYGYTFGSGTRLTVV.

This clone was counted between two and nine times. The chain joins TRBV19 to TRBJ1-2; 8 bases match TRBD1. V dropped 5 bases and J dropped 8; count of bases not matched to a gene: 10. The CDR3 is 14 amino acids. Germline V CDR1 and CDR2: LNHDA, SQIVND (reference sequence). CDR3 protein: CASSSWTGKEGYTF. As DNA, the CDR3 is TGTGCCAGTAGTTCATGGACAGGGAAGGAAGGCTACACCTTC.

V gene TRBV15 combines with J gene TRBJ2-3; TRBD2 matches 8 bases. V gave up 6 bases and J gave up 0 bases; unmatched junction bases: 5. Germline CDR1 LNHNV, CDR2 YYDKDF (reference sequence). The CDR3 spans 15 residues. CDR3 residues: CATRTAGVSTDTQYF. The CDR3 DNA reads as TGTGCCACCAGAACAGCGGGAGTTAGCACAGATACGCAGTATTTT.

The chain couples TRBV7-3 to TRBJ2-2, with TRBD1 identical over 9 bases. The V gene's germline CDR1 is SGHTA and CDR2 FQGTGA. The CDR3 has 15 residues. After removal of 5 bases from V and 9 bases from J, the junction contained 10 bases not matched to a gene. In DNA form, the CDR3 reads TGTGCCAGCAGCGTTTCTCCGGGACAGGGCAGGGAGCTGTTTTTT. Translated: CASSVSPGQGRELFF.

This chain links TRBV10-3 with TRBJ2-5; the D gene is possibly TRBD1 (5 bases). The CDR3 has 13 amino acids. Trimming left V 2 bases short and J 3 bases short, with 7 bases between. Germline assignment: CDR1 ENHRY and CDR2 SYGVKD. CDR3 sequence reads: CAISEGAEETQYF. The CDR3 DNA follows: TGTGCCATCAGTGAGGGGGCAGAAGAGACCCAGTACTTC.

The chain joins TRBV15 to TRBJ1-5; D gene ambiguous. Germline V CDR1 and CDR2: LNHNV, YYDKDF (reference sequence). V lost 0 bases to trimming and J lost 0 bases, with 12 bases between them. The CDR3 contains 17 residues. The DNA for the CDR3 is TGTGCCACCAGCAGAGAAACAGACGTCTATAGCAATCAGCCCCAGCATTTT. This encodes CATSRETDVYSNQPQHF.

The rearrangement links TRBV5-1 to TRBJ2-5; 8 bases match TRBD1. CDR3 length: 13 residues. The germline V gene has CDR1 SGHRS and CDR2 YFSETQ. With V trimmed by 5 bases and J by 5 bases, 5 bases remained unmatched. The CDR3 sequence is CASRVTGEETQYF. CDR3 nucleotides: TGCGCCAGCAGAGTGACAGGGGAGGAGACCCAGTACTTC.

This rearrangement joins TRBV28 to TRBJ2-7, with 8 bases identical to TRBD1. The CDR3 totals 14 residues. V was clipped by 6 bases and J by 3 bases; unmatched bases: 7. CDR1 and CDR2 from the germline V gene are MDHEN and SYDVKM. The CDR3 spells CASRSGGANYEQYF. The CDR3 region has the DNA TGTGCCAGCAGATCAGGGGGCGCAAACTACGAGCAGTACTTC.

The CDR3 bases are TGTGCCAGCAGGCTCCGACAGGGAGAGGAGGAAAAACTGTTTTTT. This encodes CASRLRQGEEEKLFF. The J gene is TRBJ1-4, the V gene TRBV28; 7 nucleotides agree with TRBD1. The germline CDR1 and CDR2 sequences are MDHEN and SYDVKM. The CDR3 is made up of 15 amino acids. After removal of 6 bases from V and 8 bases from J, the junction contained 12 bases not matched to a gene.

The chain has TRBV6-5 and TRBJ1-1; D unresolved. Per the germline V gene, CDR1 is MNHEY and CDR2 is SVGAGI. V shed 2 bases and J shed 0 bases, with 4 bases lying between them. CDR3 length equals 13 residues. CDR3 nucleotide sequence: TGTGCCAGCAGTTACAACATGAACACTGAAGCTTTCTTT. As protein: CASSYNMNTEAFF.

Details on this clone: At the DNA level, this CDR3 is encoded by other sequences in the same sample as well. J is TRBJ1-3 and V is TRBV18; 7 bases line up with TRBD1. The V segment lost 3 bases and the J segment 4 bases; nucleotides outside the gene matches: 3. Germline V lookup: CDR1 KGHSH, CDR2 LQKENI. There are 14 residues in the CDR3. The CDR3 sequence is CASSPPDRGNTIYF. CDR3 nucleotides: TGTGCCAGCTCACCGCCGGACAGGGGAAACACCATATATTTT.

CDR3 protein: CAYGQGAGNTIYF. CDR3 nucleotides: TGTGCCTACGGACAGGGGGCTGGAAACACCATATATTTT. The V gene is TRBV30, the J gene TRBJ1-3; 10 bases are shared with TRBD1. In germline, CDR1 is GTSNPN, CDR2 SVGIG (reference sequence). The V gene end was trimmed by 7 bases and the J gene end by 2 bases; junction bases not matched to a gene: 2. This CDR3 comprises 13 residues.

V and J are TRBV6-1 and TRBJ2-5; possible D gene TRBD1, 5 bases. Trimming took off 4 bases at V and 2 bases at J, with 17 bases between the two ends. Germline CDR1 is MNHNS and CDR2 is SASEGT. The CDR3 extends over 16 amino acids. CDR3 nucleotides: TGTGCCAGCAGTGGCCAGTCTGGACACAAACAAGAGACCCAGTACTTC. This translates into CASSGQSGHKQETQYF.

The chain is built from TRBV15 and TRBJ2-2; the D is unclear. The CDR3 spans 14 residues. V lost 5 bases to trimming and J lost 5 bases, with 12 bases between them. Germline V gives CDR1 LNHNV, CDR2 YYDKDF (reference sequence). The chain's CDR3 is CATSVSSRTGELFF. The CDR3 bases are TGTGCCACCAGCGTTAGTTCGAGGACCGGGGAGCTGTTTTTT. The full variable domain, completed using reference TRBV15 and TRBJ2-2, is DAMVIQNPRYQVTQFGKPVTLSCSQTLNHNVMYWYQQKSSQAPKLLFHYYDKDFNNEADTPDNFQSRRPNTSFCFLDIRSPGLGDTAMYLCATSVSSRTGELFFGEGSRLTVL.

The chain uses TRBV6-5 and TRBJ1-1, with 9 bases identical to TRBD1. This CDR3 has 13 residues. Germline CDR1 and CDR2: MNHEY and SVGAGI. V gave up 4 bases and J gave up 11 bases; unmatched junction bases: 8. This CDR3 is CASSLGDRATAFF. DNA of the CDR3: TGTGCCAGCAGTTTGGGGGACAGGGCAACGGCTTTCTTT.

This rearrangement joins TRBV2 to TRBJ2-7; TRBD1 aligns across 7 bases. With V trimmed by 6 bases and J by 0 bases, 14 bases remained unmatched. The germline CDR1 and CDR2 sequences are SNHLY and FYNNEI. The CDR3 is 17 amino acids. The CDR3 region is CASSAPTGAPNSYEQYF. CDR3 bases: TGTGCCAGCAGCGCACCAACAGGGGCCCCTAACTCCTACGAGCAGTACTTC.